Listed below are T cell receptor beta chains from one sample, sequenced in a study of T cell responses to AZD1222 COVID-19 vaccine. Sequenced by immunoSEQ multiplex PCR; TCRdb stores in-frame clones only, minus some. Of about 190,000 clones listed, about 92% are singletons. The sequences come from peripheral blood, collected on day 0 of AZD1222 vaccination. These receptors were collected from an adult in good health. The CDR3 runs from the conserved cysteine through the conserved F or W. D genes are given only for firm matches. The size of a clone is reported for some rows only, either as once, few or many, or as a class for expanded clones.

D	V	length	J	size	DNA	CDR3
.	TRBV5-4	14	TRBJ2-5	.	TGTGCCAGCAGCTCGGAACTAGGCCAAGAGACCCAGTACTTC	CASSSELGQETQYF
.	TRBV6-5	14	TRBJ2-7	once	TGTGCCAGCACTTCGGGAAGTGGGAGCTACGAGCAGTACTTC	CASTSGSGSYEQYF
.	TRBV5-1	14	TRBJ1-4	.	TGCGCCAGCAGCTTGACAGGCGGGTCAGAAAAACTGTTTTTT	CASSLTGGSEKLFF
TRBD2	TRBV18	19	TRBJ2-3	.	TGTGCCAGCTCACCAGGGCTCGTACTAGCGGGGGCCAGCACAGATACGCAGTATTTT	CASSPGLVLAGASTDTQYF
.	TRBV2	15	TRBJ1-2	.	TGTGCCAGCAGTGAAGGGGGAGGGGTCGGCTATGGCTACACCTTC	CASSEGGGVGYGYTF
.	TRBV7-2	17	TRBJ1-2	once	TGTGCCAGCAGCTTAGTCGGAGGGGGAGATACTAACTATGGCTACACCTTC	CASSLVGGGDTNYGYTF
.	TRBV29-1	15	TRBJ1-3	.	TGCAGCGTTGTCGGGGGGGGGTTCTCTGGAAACACCATATATTTT	CSVVGGGFSGNTIYF
TRBD1	TRBV2	15	TRBJ1-5	.	TGTGCCAGCAAACCGGGACAGGGTCCCCTTCGGCCCCAGCATTTT	CASKPGQGPLRPQHF
TRBD1	TRBV19	15	TRBJ2-7	.	TGTGCCAGTAGTATAGGACAGGGTCCGTACGGCGAGCAGTACTTC	CASSIGQGPYGEQYF
TRBD1	TRBV14	16	TRBJ1-3	.	TGTGCCAGCAGCCTATGGACAGGGTCTGCTGGAAACACCATATATTTT	CASSLWTGSAGNTIYF
.	TRBV12-5	17	TRBJ1-5	.	TGTGCTAGTGGTTTTTCCCTCGAATTGAACACCGCTCAGCCCCAGCATTTT	CASGFSLELNTAQPQHF
.	TRBV29-1	13	TRBJ1-5	few	TGCAGCGTTGAAATACAGCCTAATCAGCCCCAGCATTTT	CSVEIQPNQPQHF
.	TRBV11-2	13	TRBJ1-5	.	TGTGCCAGCAGCTCTTCCGGGGGTCAGCCCCAGCATTTT	CASSSSGGQPQHF
.	TRBV7-2	15	TRBJ1-1	once	TGTGCCAGCAGCTTAGCGGGGGTGACGAACACTGAAGCTTTCTTT	CASSLAGVTNTEAFF
.	TRBV5-1	12	TRBJ1-2	.	TGCGCCAGCAGCTTGGGGCAGGGTGGCTACACCTTC	CASSLGQGGYTF
.	TRBV7-2	15	TRBJ2-1	.	TGTGCCAGCAGCTTAAGGAGGCAGGGCGAGGGTGAGCAGTTCTTC	CASSLRRQGEGEQFF
TRBD1	TRBV6-5	15	TRBJ2-7	.	TGTGCCAGCAGTTACTCGGGACAGGGAACCTACGAGCAGTACTTC	CASSYSGQGTYEQYF
TRBD1	TRBV5-8	14	TRBJ2-1	.	TGTGCCAGCAGCTTTTTGACAGGGATACGTGAGCAGTTCTTC	CASSFLTGIREQFF
TRBD1	TRBV9	15	TRBJ1-2	.	TGTGCCAGCACCACAGGGGGGCAAGGGGACTATGGCTACACCTTC	CASTTGGQGDYGYTF
TRBD2	TRBV5-6	19	TRBJ2-1	.	TGTGCCAGCAGCCACGGGGCGGGGGGCGCGGGTTTGTCCTACAATGAGCAGTTCTTC	CASSHGAGGAGLSYNEQFF
.	TRBV5-5	14	TRBJ2-7	.	TGTGCCAGCAGCTTGGGATCAGGGAGGTACGAGCAGTACTTC	CASSLGSGRYEQYF
TRBD2	TRBV7-7	15	TRBJ2-5	.	TGTGCCAGCGGGTCCGGACGGGGGAGGGAGGAGACCCAGTACTTC	CASGSGRGREETQYF
.	TRBV6-5	14	TRBJ1-2	.	TGTGCCAGCAGCTCACCCTCCCTTACTACCGGCTACACCTTC	CASSSPSLTTGYTF
.	TRBV19	15	TRBJ2-5	.	TGTGCCAGTAGTATGGGGGTCCGTACAATCGTGACCCAGTACTTC	CASSMGVRTIVTQYF
.	TRBV6-5	13	TRBJ1-2	.	TGTGCCAGCAGTCCCACGACAGGACGGGGCTACACCTTC	CASSPTTGRGYTF
.	TRBV7-3	14	TRBJ2-3	.	TGTGCCAGCAGCCTCTCATATAGCACAGATACGCAGTATTTT	CASSLSYSTDTQYF
.	TRBV11-2	16	TRBJ1-1	.	TGTGCCAGCAGCTCATGGGCAGGGGCTTCGAACACTGAAGCTTTCTTT	CASSSWAGASNTEAFF
.	TRBV2	15	TRBJ1-5	.	TGTGCCAGCAGTACCTACCGGGCCGATAATCAGCCCCAGCATTTT	CASSTYRADNQPQHF
.	TRBV4-1	15	TRBJ1-1	.	TGCGCCAGCAGCCTTTTCGGGACGGAGAACACTGAAGCTTTCTTT	CASSLFGTENTEAFF
.	TRBV27	9	TRBJ1-1	.	TGTGCCAGCAACACCCAAGCTTTCTTT	CASNTQAFF
TRBD1	TRBV7-2	17	TRBJ1-2	.	TGTGCCAGCAGCTTAGTGGTGGGACAGTCTGCTAACTATGGCTACACCTTC	CASSLVVGQSANYGYTF
.	TRBV11-2	14	TRBJ2-7	.	TGTGCCAGCAGTCCGGGCTGGCAGGGCGACGAGCAGTACTTC	CASSPGWQGDEQYF
.	TRBV24-1	14	TRBJ2-3	.	TGTGCCACCAGTGAGTCGACTGGGAGAGATACGCAGTATTTT	CATSESTGRDTQYF
.	TRBV5-4	16	TRBJ1-2	.	TGTGCCAGCAGCCCCCCAGGGATACCCGGAGAAAATGGCTACACCTTC	CASSPPGIPGENGYTF
.	TRBV19	13	TRBJ2-1	.	TGTGCCAGTAGTATAGCGAAGTACAATGAGCAGTTCTTC	CASSIAKYNEQFF
.	TRBV5-6	16	TRBJ2-5	.	TGTGCCAGCAGCTTGGCCGGTTGGGCAGGTCAAGAGACCCAGTACTTC	CASSLAGWAGQETQYF
.	TRBV5-1	18	TRBJ2-2	.	TGCGCCAGCAGCTTCCCCCCTAGGACCCCAACCTTAGGCGGGGAGCTGTTTTTT	CASSFPPRTPTLGGELFF
.	TRBV4-3	17	TRBJ2-7	.	TGCGCCAGCAGCCAAGACCCCCCCGGGACCAACTCCTACGAGCAGTACTTC	CASSQDPPGTNSYEQYF
.	TRBV18	14	TRBJ1-1	.	TGTGCCAGCTCCCAAGATACCGGCCCCACTGAAGCTTTCTTT	CASSQDTGPTEAFF
.	TRBV7-9	18	TRBJ1-3	once	TGTGCCAGCAGCGAACCCCTCTCCGGGGGGATATCTGGAAACACCATATATTTT	CASSEPLSGGISGNTIYF
TRBD1	TRBV19	16	TRBJ1-6	once	TGTGCCAGTAGTACCCAACAGGGGATCTATAATTCACCCCTCCACTTT	CASSTQQGIYNSPLHF
.	TRBV19	11	TRBJ2-3	.	TGTGCCAGTAGGGTTTTAGATACGCAGTATTTT	CASRVLDTQYF
.	TRBV5-1	14	TRBJ1-5	.	TGCGCCAGCAGCTTGGGGCCCGAGGGGCAGCCCCAGCATTTT	CASSLGPEGQPQHF